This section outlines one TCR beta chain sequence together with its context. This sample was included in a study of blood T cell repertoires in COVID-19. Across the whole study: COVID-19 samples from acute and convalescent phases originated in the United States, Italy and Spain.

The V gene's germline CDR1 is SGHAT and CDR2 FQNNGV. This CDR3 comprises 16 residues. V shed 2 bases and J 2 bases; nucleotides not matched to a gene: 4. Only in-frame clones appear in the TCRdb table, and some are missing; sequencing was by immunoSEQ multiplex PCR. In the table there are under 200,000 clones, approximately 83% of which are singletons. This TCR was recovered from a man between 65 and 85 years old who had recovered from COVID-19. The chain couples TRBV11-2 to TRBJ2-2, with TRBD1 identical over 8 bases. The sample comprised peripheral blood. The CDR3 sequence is CASSLMDRANTGELFF. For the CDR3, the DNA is TGTGCCAGCAGCTTAATGGACAGGGCCAACACCGGGGAGCTGTTTTTT.